This T cell receptor beta chain is drawn from a study of monozygotic twins with inflammatory bowel disease. TCRdb reprocessed the 5' RACE reads, with one entry per CDR3 protein and no DNA. This sample carries fewer than 150,000 distinct CDR3 sequences, with approximately 2.5% going to the ten biggest clones. This CDR3 contains 19 residues. Germline CDR1 MNHEY, CDR2 SMNVEV (reference sequence). The chain links TRBV27 to TRBJ2-3; TCRdb outputs TRBD1, but without DNA this stays unchecked. Sequenced: blood. The TCR originated in a human donor with ulcerative colitis or Crohn's disease, or a healthy co-twin of an affected twin (not recorded which). The CDR3 sequence is CASSLLRDSWGVGTDTQYF.